This T cell receptor beta chain derives from a study of monozygotic twins with inflammatory bowel disease. TCRdb re-analyzed the 5' RACE reads; it lists each CDR3 protein once, without DNA. This table holds some 170,000 distinct CDR3 sequences. Germline V CDR1 and CDR2: KGHDR, SFDVKD. This CDR3 spans 14 amino acids. The TCR sequence derives from a human donor with ulcerative colitis or Crohn's disease, or a healthy co-twin of an affected twin (not recorded which). The J gene is TRBJ2-3, the V gene TRBV24-1. Material: blood. This CDR3 reads CATSDSTPTDTQYF.